Sequencing of this T cell receptor beta chain was carried out in a study of blood T cell repertoires in COVID-19. Study information: The study drew acute and convalescent COVID-19 samples from the United States, Italy and Spain. From T cells, B-cell-depleted T cells, or PBMCs came the material, which was cDNA or gDNA.

TCRdb keeps only in-frame clones here, not all; method: immunoSEQ multiplex PCR. Altogether about 140,000 clones are present, over 75% being singletons, with the ten largest covering less than 3%. The CDR3 totals 13 residues. Germline CDR1 KGHDR, CDR2 SFDVKD. Worth noting for this clone: One end of the junction fails to match germline, which may point to a read error. The same CDR3 is also encoded by other DNA sequences in this sample.

Specimen: peripheral blood. This clonotype was sampled from a man aged 50 to 59 with acute or convalescent COVID-19. The chain has TRBV24-1 and TRBJ2-3; 12 nucleotides agree with TRBD2. CDR3 sequence: CATGLAGTDTQYF. DNA for the CDR3: TGTGCCACCGGACTAGCGGGGACAGATACTCAGTATTTT.